One and the same sample provided the 13 T cell receptor beta chains below, sequenced in a study of identical twins. Via MiXCR, TCRdb re-called the 5' RACE reads, giving one row per CDR3 protein. The top ten hold about 14% of the sample, which has some 230,000 distinct CDR3 sequences, 6.5% seen once. Another study also made use of these data, one on T cells expressing NK-cell markers.

Sequencing used CD8+ T cells sorted from blood. These TCRs come from a woman younger than 35 in good health.

This clonotype has ten or more counts. The CDR3 bases are TGTGCCAGCAGTTTGGGTCTTAATTCACCCCTCCACTTT. Its translation: CASSLGLNSPLHF. The genes are TRBV12-3 or TRBV12-4 and TRBJ1-6; D remains unclear. CDR3 length: 13 amino acids. Trimming took off 3 bases at V and 6 bases at J, with 6 bases between the two ends.

This clonotype was picked up many times. This chain connects TRBV20-1 to TRBJ2-7; D call uncertain. The CDR3 consists of 13 residues. V was trimmed by 6 bases and J by 6 bases, leaving 18 bases between them. Per the germline V gene, CDR1 is DFQATT and CDR2 is SNEGSKA (reference sequence). CDR3 amino acids: CSARRPEVGEQYF. CDR3 coding DNA: TGCAGTGCCAGGCGGCCAGAAGTAGGCGAGCAGTACTTC.

The chain combines TRBV18 with TRBJ1-1; D perhaps matches TRBD1 (5 bases). Trimming took off 6 bases at V and 7 bases at J, with 9 bases between the two ends. This CDR3 is 11 amino acids long. Germline values: CDR1 KGHSH, CDR2 LQKENI. For the CDR3, the DNA is TGTGCCAGCTCCTCAGGGAATGAAGCTTTCTTT. Its translation: CASSSGNEAFF.

The J gene is TRBJ1-2, the V gene TRBV12-3 or TRBV12-4; 9 positions agree with TRBD1. The CDR3 spans 13 residues. V lost 8 bases to trimming and J lost 8 bases; unmatched junction nucleotides: 9. The CDR3 DNA is TGTGCCAGCGGCCCCGACAGGGGGGGAGGCTACACCTTC. Translation gives CASGPDRGGGYTF.

The CDR3 reads CASSLATNNEQFF. The CDR3 DNA sequence: TGTGCCAGCAGCTTAGCGACCAACAATGAGCAGTTCTTC. This chain links TRBV7-9 with TRBJ2-1; D ambiguous. The CDR3 spans 13 residues. Trimming stripped 0 bases from V and 5 bases from J, with 5 bases between. Looked up from germline, CDR1 is SEHNR and CDR2 is FQNEAQ (reference sequence). The entire variable domain, with the rest obtained from reference TRBV7-9 and TRBJ2-1, is as follows: DTGVSQNPRHKITKRGQNVTFRCDPISEHNRLYWYRQTLGQGPEFLTYFQNEAQLEKSRLLSDRFSAERPKGSFSTLEIQRTEQGDSAMYLCASSLATNNEQFFGPGTRLTVL.

At least ten counts were recorded for this clonotype. V gene TRBV11-2 combines with J gene TRBJ2-2; TRBD2 matches 10 bases. Per the germline V gene, CDR1 is SGHAT and CDR2 is FQNNGV. V lost 3 bases, J lost 3 bases, and 10 bases stayed unmatched. The CDR3 covers 18 residues. CDR3 nucleotides: TGTGCCAGCAGCTTTCGGACTAGCGGCAGATGGGACACCGGGGAGCTGTTTTTT. Its protein product is CASSFRTSGRWDTGELFF.

This clonotype was counted only a few times. This chain uses TRBV15 with TRBJ2-5, with TRBD2 matching over 9 bases. This CDR3 region has 16 residues. J was trimmed by 1 base and V by 5 bases; bases with no gene match: 8. CDR1 LNHNV and CDR2 YYDKDF come from the germline V gene (reference sequence). CDR3 residues: CATSRGSGGTQETQYF. The CDR3 nucleotides read TGTGCCACCAGCCGCGGGAGCGGGGGGACCCAAGAGACCCAGTACTTC.

This clonotype was counted many times. The rearrangement joins TRBV6-1 to TRBJ1-3, with D perhaps matching TRBD1 (5 bases). Germline V gene lookup returns CDR1 MNHNS and CDR2 SASEGT. This CDR3 has 16 residues. With 11 bases removed from V and 0 bases from J, the gap between germline ends came to 20 bases. The CDR3 loop reads CAGSRGAKPSGNTIYF. In nucleotides, the CDR3 is TGTGCCGGCTCTCGAGGGGCGAAACCCTCTGGAAACACCATATATTTT.

This clonotype was seen a few times. V usage is TRBV11-3 and J usage is TRBJ2-5; maybe TRBD2 (6 bases). CDR3 length equals 13 residues. Per the germline V gene, CDR1 is SGHNT and CDR2 is YENEEA. V shed 5 bases and J shed 3 bases, with 10 bases lying between them. The CDR3 DNA follows: TGTGCCAGCAGCCCTCGCGGGGAAGAGACCCAGTACTTC. Its translation: CASSPRGEETQYF.

This clonotype was seen at least ten times. The gene calls are TRBV6-5 and TRBJ1-5, with 10 bases lining up with TRBD1. CDR3 size: 17 residues. In germline, CDR1 is MNHEY, CDR2 SVGAGI. The junction had 13 bases not matched to a gene; V was cut back by 7 bases and J by 4 bases. The CDR3 loop is CASTLYPTGGRNQPQHF. The CDR3, as DNA: TGTGCCAGCACGTTATACCCGACAGGGGGCCGGAATCAGCCCCAGCATTTT.

This clonotype was picked up many times. The chain links TRBV9 to TRBJ1-1, with 7 bases aligning to TRBD1. The ends lost 3 bases at V and 0 bases at J; junction bases unmatched: 8. CDR3 size: 16 residues. Per the germline V gene, CDR1 is SGDLS and CDR2 is YYNGEE. CDR3 nucleotides: TGTGCCAGCAGCGATAGACAGGGAGGTCTGAACACTGAAGCTTTCTTT. Amino acid sequence: CASSDRQGGLNTEAFF.

The chain joins TRBV6-2 or TRBV6-3 to TRBJ2-3; tentatively, D is TRBD2 (5 bases). Deletions cut 4 bases from V and 3 bases from J, with 14 bases between. Per germline, CDR1 MNHEY and CDR2 SVGEGT. This CDR3 has 15 residues. CDR3: CASSFLGGLTDTQYF. The CDR3 DNA reads TGTGCCAGCAGTTTCCTTGGCGGACTTACAGATACGCAGTATTTT.

This clonotype was found many times. V is TRBV21-1 and J is TRBJ2-7; the D call TRBD1 from the table was never checked on the DNA. TRBV21-1 is designated a pseudogene. The CDR3 has 12 residues. The CDR3 bases are TGTGCCAGCCCCGGGCCGACATACGAGCAGTACTTC. Translation gives CASPGPTYEQYF.